The rows below give T cell receptor beta chains drawn from one sample of a study of CD8+CD57+ T cells in acquired aplastic anemia. TCRdb used MiXCR to reprocess the reads, holding one entry per CDR3 protein. The data contain 100,000 to 150,000 distinct CDR3 sequences, 48% of them seen just once; the ten biggest clones take up roughly 2.7%. What was sequenced was sorted CD4+, CD8+, or CD8+CD57+ T cells (not recorded which) from PBMCs. These receptor sequences come from a human donor in good health, serving as a control. Each CDR3 is given with its conserved first and last residue. D genes are given only for firm matches. Not all rows give a size; the values are once, few, many and, for expanded clones, a class.

J	V	length	D	size	CDR3	DNA
TRBJ1-4	TRBV15	12	-	-	CATSRASEKLFF	TGTGCCACCAGCAGAGCAAGTGAAAAACTGTTTTTT
TRBJ1-1	TRBV7-3	15	-	many	CASSFGSTLNTEAFF	TGTGCCAGCAGCTTCGGGTCGACCTTGAACACTGAAGCTTTCTTT
TRBJ2-3	TRBV7-3	15	TRBD1	many	CASSLGQGIADTQYF	TGTGCCAGCAGCCTAGGACAGGGGATCGCAGATACGCAGTATTTT
TRBJ1-1	TRBV7-3	14	-	many	CASSLTAGDTEAFF	TGTGCCAGCAGCTTAACGGCAGGGGACACTGAAGCTTTCTTT
TRBJ1-2	TRBV29-1	12	TRBD1	-	CSAEPDRGRVIF	TGCAGCGCCGAACCAGACAGGGGGAGGGTCATTTTC
TRBJ2-1	TRBV19	16	TRBD1	-	CASSRTGGFPGNEQLF	TGTGCCAGTAGTCGGACAGGGGGCTTTCCTGGGAATGAGCAGCTCTTC
TRBJ2-6	TRBV10-3	19	TRBD2	-	CAISERGLAGTSGANVLTF	TGTGCCATCAGTGAGAGGGGATTAGCGGGGACTTCTGGGGCCAACGTCCTGACTTTC
TRBJ2-1	TRBV24-1	13	TRBD2	once	CATSRAGYNEQFF	TGTGCCACCAGCCGAGCGGGGTACAATGAGCAGTTCTTC
TRBJ2-1	TRBV5-4	16	TRBD2	many	CASSLERGGKYNEQFF	TGTGCCAGCAGCTTGGAGCGGGGGGGGAAATACAATGAGCAGTTCTTC
TRBJ2-5	TRBV20-1	12	-	many	CSARDAKETQYF	TGCAGTGCTAGGGACGCCAAAGAGACCCAGTACTTC
TRBJ1-2	TRBV10-3	14	-	-	CAISGSGGAYGYTF	TGTGCCATCAGTGGGTCAGGAGGGGCTTATGGCTACACCTTC
TRBJ1-6	TRBV15	14	TRBD1	-	CATSRGQGVSPLHF	TGTGCCACCAGCAGAGGGCAGGGGGTTTCACCCCTCCACTTT
TRBJ2-5	TRBV24-1	11	-	once	CATSQGETQYF	TGTGCCACCAGTCAGGGGGAGACCCAGTACTTC
TRBJ2-3	TRBV7-6	20	TRBD2	once	CASSLASGSGRAVSTDTQYF	TGTGCCAGCAGCTTAGCGTCCGGGAGCGGGAGGGCCGTCAGCACAGATACGCAGTATTTT
TRBJ1-1	TRBV7-9	10	-	-	CASSNTEAFF	TGTGCCAGCAGCAACACTGAAGCTTTCTTT
TRBJ2-7	TRBV3-1	14	-	many	CASSQNAGVDEQYF	TGTGCCAGCAGCCAAAACGCAGGGGTAGACGAGCAGTACTTC
TRBJ2-3	TRBV10-3	13	-	-	CAISDVGTDTQYF	TGTGCCATCAGTGATGTGGGCACAGATACGCAGTATTTT
TRBJ2-5	TRBV20-1	15	-	many	CSAPPARGPGETQYF	TGCAGTGCTCCGCCGGCGCGGGGACCGGGGGAGACCCAGTACTTC
TRBJ1-2	TRBV11-3	15	TRBD1	many	CASSLDRQGDYGYTF	TGTGCCAGCAGCTTAGACAGGCAGGGGGACTATGGCTACACCTTC
TRBJ1-5	TRBV7-2	12	-	-	CASSSANQPQHF	TGTGCCAGCAGCTCTGCCAATCAGCCCCAGCATTTT
TRBJ2-5	TRBV6-5	17	TRBD2	many	CASVKRRTSGTQETQYF	TGTGCCAGCGTTAAACGAAGGACTAGCGGTACACAAGAGACCCAGTACTTC
TRBJ1-2	TRBV20-1	14	TRBD1	-	CSASGTGLNYGYTF	TGCAGTGCTAGTGGGACAGGGCTTAACTATGGCTACACCTTC
TRBJ2-3	TRBV19	14	-	many	CASSSGMDTDTQYF	TGTGCCAGTAGTTCAGGGATGGACACAGATACGCAGTATTTT
TRBJ1-5	TRBV7-7	14	-	-	CASSFRDTHQPQHF	TGTGCCAGCAGCTTCCGGGACACACATCAGCCCCAGCATTTT
TRBJ1-6	TRBV25-1	14	-	-	CASSDRATNSPLHF	TGTGCCAGCAGTGACCGGGCCACAAATTCACCCCTCCACTTT
TRBJ2-5	TRBV5-1	15	TRBD2	many	CASRKLAGGQETQYF	TGCGCCAGCAGAAAATTAGCGGGGGGACAAGAGACCCAGTACTTC
TRBJ2-5	TRBV7-2	12	-	few	CASSLVEETQYF	TGTGCCAGCAGCTTAGTAGAAGAGACCCAGTACTTC